Listed below are T cell receptor beta chains from one sample, sequenced in a study of metastatic and nonmetastatic thyroid tumors. With MiXCR, TCRdb called clones anew from the PCR reads. Of 20,000 to 25,000 clones listed, roughly 22% are singletons. Input material: blood. Receptors were obtained from a female donor with papillary thyroid cancer or a benign thyroid nodule (not recorded which). Some clones in this sample may be carry-over from other donors' samples. The CDR3 runs from the conserved cysteine through the conserved F or W. A D gene is named only where the DNA matches it firmly. Rows may omit the clone size; those that give it use once, few, many or a size class.

D gene	clone size	V gene	J gene	CDR3 DNA	CDR3 protein
.	many	TRBV5-4	TRBJ2-1	TGTGCCAGCAGCTCACTCCGGGACACCAGAGGAGGCTACAATGAGCAGTTCTTC	CASSSLRDTRGGYNEQFF
.	many	TRBV30	TRBJ1-1	TGTGCCTGGAGCCCCTTCAGGACTGAAGCTTTCTTT	CAWSPFRTEAFF
.	few	TRBV6-5	TRBJ1-6	TGTGCCAGCAGTTACGAGGCAGGTCTTAATTCACCCCTCCACTTT	CASSYEAGLNSPLHF
.	many	TRBV7-2	TRBJ1-5	TGTGCCAGCAGCGTAGCCAGGGGGCCCCAGCATTTT	CASSVARGPQHF
.	.	TRBV4-1	TRBJ1-1	TGCGCCAGCAGCCAAGGATCGGACCTGAACACTGAAGCTTTCTTT	CASSQGSDLNTEAFF
TRBD1	many	TRBV4-2	TRBJ1-3	TGTGCCAGCAGCCAAGGACAGGGTGTCACTGGAAACACCATATATTTT	CASSQGQGVTGNTIYF
TRBD1	many	TRBV4-3	TRBJ1-3	TGCGCCAGCAGCCCTTCGGACAGGGGGGTTCCTGGAAACACCATATATTTT	CASSPSDRGVPGNTIYF
.	many	TRBV29-1	TRBJ1-5	TGCAGCGTTGTCGGTTCCGTAGCCGATCAGCCCCAGCATTTT	CSVVGSVADQPQHF
TRBD1	many	TRBV11-1	TRBJ1-4	TGTGCCAGCAGCGCCACAGGGGGCTCGGATGAAAAACTGTTTTTT	CASSATGGSDEKLFF
.	many	TRBV11-2	TRBJ2-7	TGTGCCAGCACCCTAACAGGGATAAGGCATGACTACGAGCAGTACTTC	CASTLTGIRHDYEQYF
.	.	TRBV25-1	TRBJ2-5	TGTGCCAGCAGTGAATCAGAGACCCAGTACTTC	CASSESETQYF
.	many	TRBV5-6	TRBJ1-2	TGTGCCAGCGAGGGGATTTCCTATGGCTACACCTTC	CASEGISYGYTF
TRBD1	.	TRBV24-1	TRBJ2-2	TGTGCCACCAGTGATCTCCCGACAGGGGATGAGACCGGGGAGCTGTTTTTT	CATSDLPTGDETGELFF
.	many	TRBV20-1	TRBJ2-1	TGCAGCGGAATAGCTGGCTACAATGAGCAGTTCTTC	CSGIAGYNEQFF
.	many	TRBV12-3/TRBV12-4	TRBJ2-3	TGTGCCAGCAGCCATTCAGATACGCAGTATTTT	CASSHSDTQYF
TRBD1	many	TRBV19	TRBJ2-2	TGTGCCAGTAGACAGGACAGGGGAAGGTCCGGGGAGCTGTTTTTT	CASRQDRGRSGELFF
TRBD2	many	TRBV5-4	TRBJ2-7	TGTGCCAGCAGCCTCACGACGGGGGGATCGGGCGAGCAGTACTTC	CASSLTTGGSGEQYF
.	.	TRBV5-1	TRBJ2-2	TGTGCCAGCAGCGAGTTGGAGTGTCATACCGGGGAGCTGTTTTTT	CASSELECHTGELFF
.	few	TRBV19	TRBJ1-1	TGTGCCAGCGTTACCGGGACATATGGGGCTGAAGCTTTCTTT	CASVTGTYGAEAFF
TRBD1	many	TRBV20-1	TRBJ2-2	TGCAGTGCGCCCGGGACAGGGTTCACCGGGGAGCTGTTTTTT	CSAPGTGFTGELFF
TRBD1	.	TRBV6-1	TRBJ1-3	TGTGCCAGCAGTGAGGGCGAAGGACAGGGAGGAAACACCATATATTTT	CASSEGEGQGGNTIYF
TRBD2	many	TRBV24-1	TRBJ2-1	TGTGCCACCAGTGATGGCGGGGGACTAGCGGTCTCCTACAATGAGCAGTTCTTC	CATSDGGGLAVSYNEQFF